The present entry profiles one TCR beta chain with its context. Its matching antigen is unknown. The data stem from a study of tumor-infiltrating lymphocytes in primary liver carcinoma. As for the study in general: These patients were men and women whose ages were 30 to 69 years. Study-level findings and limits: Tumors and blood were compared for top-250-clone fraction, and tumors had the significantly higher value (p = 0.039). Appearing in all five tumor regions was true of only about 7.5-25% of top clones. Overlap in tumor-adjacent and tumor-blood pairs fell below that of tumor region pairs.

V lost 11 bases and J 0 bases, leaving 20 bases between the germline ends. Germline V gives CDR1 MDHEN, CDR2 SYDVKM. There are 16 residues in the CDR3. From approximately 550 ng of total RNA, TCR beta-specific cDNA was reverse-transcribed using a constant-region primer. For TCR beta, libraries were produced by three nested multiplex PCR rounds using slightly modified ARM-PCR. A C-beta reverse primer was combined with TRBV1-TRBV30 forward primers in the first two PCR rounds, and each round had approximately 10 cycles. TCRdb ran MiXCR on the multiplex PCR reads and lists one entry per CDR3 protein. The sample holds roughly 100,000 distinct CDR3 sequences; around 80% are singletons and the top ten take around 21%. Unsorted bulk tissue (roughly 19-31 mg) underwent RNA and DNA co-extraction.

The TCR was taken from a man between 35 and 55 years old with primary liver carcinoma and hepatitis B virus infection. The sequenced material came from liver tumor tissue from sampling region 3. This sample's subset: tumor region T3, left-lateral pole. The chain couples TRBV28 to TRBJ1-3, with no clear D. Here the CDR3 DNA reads TGTGCCGGCACCCATAGGAGGTTACCCTCTGGAAACACCATATATTTT. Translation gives CAGTHRRLPSGNTIYF.